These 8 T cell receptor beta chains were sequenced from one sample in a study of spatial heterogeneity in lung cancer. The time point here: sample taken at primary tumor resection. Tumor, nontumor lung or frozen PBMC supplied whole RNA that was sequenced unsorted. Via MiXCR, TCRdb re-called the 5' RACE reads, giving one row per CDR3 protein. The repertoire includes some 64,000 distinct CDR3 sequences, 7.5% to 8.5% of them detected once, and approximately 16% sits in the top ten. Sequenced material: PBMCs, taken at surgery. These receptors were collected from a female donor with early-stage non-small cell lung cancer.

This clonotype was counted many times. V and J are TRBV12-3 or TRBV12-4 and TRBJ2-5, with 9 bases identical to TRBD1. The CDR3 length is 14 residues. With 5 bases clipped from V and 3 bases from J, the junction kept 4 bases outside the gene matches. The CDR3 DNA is TGTGCCAGCAGTCCGCGGGACAGGGAAGAGACCCAGTACTTC. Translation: CASSPRDREETQYF.

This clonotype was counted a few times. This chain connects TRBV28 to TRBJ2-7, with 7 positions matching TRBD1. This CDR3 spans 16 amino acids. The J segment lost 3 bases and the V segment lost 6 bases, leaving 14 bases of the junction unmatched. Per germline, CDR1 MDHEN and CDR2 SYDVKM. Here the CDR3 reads CASSPAYRGLNYEQYF. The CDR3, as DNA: TGTGCCAGCAGCCCGGCCTACAGGGGCCTAAACTACGAGCAGTACTTC.

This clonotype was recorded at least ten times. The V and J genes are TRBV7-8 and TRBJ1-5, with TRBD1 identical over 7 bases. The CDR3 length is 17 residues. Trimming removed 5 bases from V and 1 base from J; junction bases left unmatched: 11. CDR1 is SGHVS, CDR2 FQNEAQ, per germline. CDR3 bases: TGTGCCAGCAGCGCAAATTACGGGACAGCCAGCAATCAGCCCCAGCATTTT. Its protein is CASSANYGTASNQPQHF.

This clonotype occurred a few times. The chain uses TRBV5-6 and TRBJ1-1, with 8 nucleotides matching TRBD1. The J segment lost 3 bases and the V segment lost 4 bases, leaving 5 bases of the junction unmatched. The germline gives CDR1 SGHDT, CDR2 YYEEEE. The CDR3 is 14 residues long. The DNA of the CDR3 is TGTGCCAGCAGCCTCGGGACAGGACACACTGAAGCTTTCTTT. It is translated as CASSLGTGHTEAFF.

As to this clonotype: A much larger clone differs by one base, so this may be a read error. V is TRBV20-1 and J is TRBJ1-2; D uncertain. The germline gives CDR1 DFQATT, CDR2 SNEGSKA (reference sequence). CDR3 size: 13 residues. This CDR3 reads CSARDTANYGHTF. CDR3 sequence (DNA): TGCAGTGCTAGAGACACTGCGAACTATGGCCACACCTTC.

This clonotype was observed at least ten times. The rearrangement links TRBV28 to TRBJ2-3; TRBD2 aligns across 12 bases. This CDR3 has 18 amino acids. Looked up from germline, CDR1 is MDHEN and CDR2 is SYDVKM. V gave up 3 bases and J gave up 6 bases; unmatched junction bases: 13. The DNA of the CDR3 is TGTGCCAGCAGTTTTCTAGCGGGAGGGCCCATTAGAGACGATACGCAGTATTTT. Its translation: CASSFLAGGPIRDDTQYF.

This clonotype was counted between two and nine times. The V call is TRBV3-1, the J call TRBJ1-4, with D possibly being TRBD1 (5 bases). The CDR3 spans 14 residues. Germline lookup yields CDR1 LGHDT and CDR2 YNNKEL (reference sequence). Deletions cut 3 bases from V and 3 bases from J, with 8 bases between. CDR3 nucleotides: TGTGCCAGCAGCCAGGGGGTCGCTAATGAAAAACTGTTTTTT. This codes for CASSQGVANEKLFF.

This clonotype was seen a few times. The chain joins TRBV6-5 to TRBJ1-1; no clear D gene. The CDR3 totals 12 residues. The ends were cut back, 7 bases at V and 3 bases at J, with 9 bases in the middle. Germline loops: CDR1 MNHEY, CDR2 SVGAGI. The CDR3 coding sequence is TGTGCCAGCACCCGCGGGGACACTGAAGCTTTCTTT. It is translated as CASTRGDTEAFF.